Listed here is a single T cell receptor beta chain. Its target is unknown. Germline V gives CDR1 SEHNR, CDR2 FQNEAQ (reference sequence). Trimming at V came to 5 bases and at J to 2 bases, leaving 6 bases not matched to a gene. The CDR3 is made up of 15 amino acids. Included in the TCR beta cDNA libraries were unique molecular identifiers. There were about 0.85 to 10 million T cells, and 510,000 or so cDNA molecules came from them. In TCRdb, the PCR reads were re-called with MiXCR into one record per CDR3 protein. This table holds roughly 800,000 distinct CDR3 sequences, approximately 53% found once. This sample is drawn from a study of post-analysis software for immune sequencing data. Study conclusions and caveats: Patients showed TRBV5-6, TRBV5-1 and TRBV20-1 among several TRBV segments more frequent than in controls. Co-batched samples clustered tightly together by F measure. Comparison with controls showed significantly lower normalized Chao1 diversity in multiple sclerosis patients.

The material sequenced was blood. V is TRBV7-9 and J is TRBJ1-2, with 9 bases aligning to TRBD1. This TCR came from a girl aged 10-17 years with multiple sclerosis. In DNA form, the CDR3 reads TGTGCCAGCAGCGGGATAGGACAGGGGAACTATGGCTACACCTTC. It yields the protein CASSGIGQGNYGYTF.